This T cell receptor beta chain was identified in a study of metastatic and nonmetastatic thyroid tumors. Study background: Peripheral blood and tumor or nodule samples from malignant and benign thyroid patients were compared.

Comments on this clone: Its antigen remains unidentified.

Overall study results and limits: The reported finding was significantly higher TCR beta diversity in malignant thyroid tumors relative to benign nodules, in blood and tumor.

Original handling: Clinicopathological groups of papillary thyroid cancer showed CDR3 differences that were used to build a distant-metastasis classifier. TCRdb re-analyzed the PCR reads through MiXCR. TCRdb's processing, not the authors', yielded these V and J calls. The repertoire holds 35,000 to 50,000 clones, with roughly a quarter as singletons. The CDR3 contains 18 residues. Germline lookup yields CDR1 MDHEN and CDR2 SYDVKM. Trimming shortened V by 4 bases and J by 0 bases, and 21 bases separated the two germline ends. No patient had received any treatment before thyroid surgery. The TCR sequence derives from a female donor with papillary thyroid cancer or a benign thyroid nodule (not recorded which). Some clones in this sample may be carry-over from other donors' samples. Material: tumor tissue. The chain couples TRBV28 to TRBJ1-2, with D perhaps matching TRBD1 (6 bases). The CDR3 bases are TGTGCCAGCAGTTATCGGACAGTTTCTGAGCGGGCTAACTATGGCTACACCTTC. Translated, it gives CASSYRTVSERANYGYTF.